Presented here are 21 T cell receptor beta chains from one specimen sequenced in a study of vaccination effects on CD4 cells after COVID-19 (dated by TCRdb to the early 2020s). In the ViraFEST assay, PBMC were stimulated with viral peptide pools, and TCR sequencing was then used to find antigen-specific CD4+ T cell clonotypes based on their expansion. After about 9 days of culture, CD4+ T cells were isolated with the EasySep CD4+ T cell isolation kit. Convalescent patients had PCR-confirmed SARS-CoV-2 infection between March and December 2020, before Alpha, Beta and Delta variants emerged in the United States. The antigens of these receptors remain unknown. The library was made by the immunoSEQ multiplex PCR assay. The source is immuneACCESS, and TCRdb retained only in-frame sequences with V and J called. Part of the clones is not carried over; for the studies checked, unresolved V genes explain less than half of this, and the remainder is unexplained. The table for this sample lists about 24,000 clones; around 69% of them were counted only once. The ten largest make up approximately 16% of the sample.

Sequencing was performed on CD4+ T cells from PBMCs cultured with SARS-CoV-2 spike peptides, taken before COVID-19 vaccination. The meaning of the sample's cell subset or site label: SARS-CoV-2 spike overlapping peptide pool stimulation. The receptor set was obtained from a human donor who had a prior SARS-CoV-2 infection.

The CDR3 region is CASSIDPRGLERYGEKLFF. CDR3 coding DNA: TGTGCCAGTAGTATAGATCCCCGGGGTCTGGAGCGGTACGGTGAAAAACTGTTTTTT. The rearrangement joins TRBV19 to TRBJ1-4; no reliable D call. The germline gives CDR1 LNHDA, CDR2 SQIVND (reference sequence). Trimming left V 0 bases short and J 7 bases short, with 24 bases between. The CDR3 consists of 19 residues.

The gene calls are TRBV18 and TRBJ2-1; TRBD2 might be the D (5 bases). V was clipped by 2 bases and J by 5 bases, with 13 bases between them. Germline lookup yields CDR1 KGHSH and CDR2 LQKENI. The CDR3 has 15 residues. The CDR3 loop reads CASSPSAAADNEQFF. CDR3 DNA: TGTGCCAGCTCACCATCAGCGGCGGCGGACAATGAGCAGTTCTTC. Using reference TRBV18 and TRBJ2-1 for the parts outside the CDR3, the full variable domain is NAGVMQNPRHLVRRRGQEARLRCSPMKGHSHVYWYRQLPEEGLKFMVYLQKENIIDESGMPKERFSAEFPKEGPSILRIQQVVRGDSAAYFCASSPSAAADNEQFFGPGTRLTVL.

This clone was seen a few times. V usage is TRBV4-3 and J usage is TRBJ1-1, with a possible D match to TRBD1 (6 bases). Germline assignment: CDR1 LGHNA and CDR2 YSLEER. The CDR3 has 13 amino acids. Between the trimmed V and J ends, which lost 6 bases and 7 bases, there was a span of 15 bases. The CDR3 region has the DNA TGCGCCAGCAGTTACGACAGGAGAAGTGAAGCTTTCTTT. Protein: CASSYDRRSEAFF.

This clone appeared a few times. This chain connects TRBV3-1 (or the pseudogene TRBV3-2) to TRBJ1-2, with 7 bases matching TRBD1. CDR1 and CDR2 from the germline V gene are LGHDT and YNNKEL (reference sequence). V lost 2 bases, J lost 10 bases, and 10 bases stayed unmatched. This CDR3 comprises 14 residues. CDR3 bases: TGTGCCAGCAGCCAACACCCCGGGACAGACCTCTACACCTTC. This encodes CASSQHPGTDLYTF.

J is TRBJ1-6 and V is TRBV10-3, with D uncertain. V lost 0 bases, J lost 6 bases, and 9 bases lay in between. The CDR3 contains 15 residues. Germline CDR1 is ENHRY and CDR2 is SYGVKD. The CDR3 spells CAISESWQANSPLHF. The CDR3 DNA sequence: TGTGCCATCAGTGAGTCGTGGCAGGCTAATTCACCCCTCCACTTT.

V is TRBV5-6 and J is TRBJ2-1, with TRBD1 matching over 10 bases. Germline CDR1 is SGHDT and CDR2 is YYEEEE. CDR3 length: 16 residues. V shed 5 bases, J shed 2 bases, and the junction held 7 bases outside the gene matches. In nucleotides, the CDR3 is TGTGCCAGCAGTTCAGTAGGACAGGGGGCCTACAATGAGCAGTTCTTC. This sequence encodes CASSSVGQGAYNEQFF.

V and J are TRBV6-2 or TRBV6-3 and TRBJ2-1, with a tentative D call TRBD2 (5 bases). CDR3 length equals 15 residues. V dropped 5 bases and J dropped 3 bases, with 14 bases sitting between them. Germline values: CDR1 MNHEY, CDR2 SVGEGT. CDR3 amino acids: CASSPKDWYYNEQFF. The CDR3 nucleotides are TGTGCCAGCAGTCCAAAGGACTGGTACTACAATGAGCAGTTCTTC.

The chain employs TRBV2 and TRBJ1-1; no definite D call. The CDR3 sequence is 12 residues long. Per germline, CDR1 SNHLY and CDR2 FYNNEI. V was trimmed by 5 bases and J by 9 bases, leaving 13 bases between them. CDR3 region: CASSSGPTQAFF. CDR3 bases: TGTGCCAGCAGTAGTGGACCAACACAAGCTTTCTTT.

The rearrangement joins TRBV9 to TRBJ2-1, with 9 bases matching TRBD2. V gave up 7 bases and J gave up 11 bases; unmatched junction bases: 13. The CDR3 has 14 amino acids. From germline, CDR1 is SGDLS and CDR2 YYNGEE. The CDR3 region has the DNA TGTGCCAGCTCTCGGTTAGCGGGAGTCGGTAAGCAGTTCTTC. Translation: CASSRLAGVGKQFF.

V gene TRBV25-1 combines with J gene TRBJ2-5; TRBD1 matches at 8 bases. The CDR3 runs 14 residues. The ends lost 8 bases at V and 0 bases at J; junction bases unmatched: 5. The germline V gene has CDR1 MGHDK and CDR2 SYGVNS. CDR3 DNA sequence: TGTGCCAGCCTCGACAGGGGTAACCAAGAGACCCAGTACTTC. Its translation is CASLDRGNQETQYF.

V is TRBV6-5 and J is TRBJ2-4, with 7 bases identical to TRBD1. The CDR3 is 15 amino acids. Germline CDR1 and CDR2: MNHEY and SVGAGI. With V trimmed by 5 bases and J by 0 bases, 4 bases remained unmatched. CDR3 nucleotides: TGTGCCAGCAGTAAACAGGGGATAGCCAAAAACATTCAGTACTTC. Protein: CASSKQGIAKNIQYF.

The V and J genes are TRBV11-2 and TRBJ2-2, with D tentatively TRBD1 (5 bases). V was cut by 7 bases and J by 1 base, with 10 bases left in between. CDR1 and CDR2 (germline): SGHAT, FQNNGV. This CDR3 contains 14 residues. The chain's CDR3 is CASNQGQNTGELFF. CDR3 bases: TGTGCCAGCAACCAAGGACAGAACACCGGGGAGCTGTTTTTT.

This clone was detected a few times. The chain combines TRBV14 with TRBJ1-1, with D perhaps TRBD1 (5 bases). CDR3 length: 15 residues. V lost 4 bases, J lost 5 bases, and 17 bases lay in between. CDR1 SGHDN and CDR2 FVKESK come from the germline V gene. DNA for the CDR3: TGTGCCAGCAGCCCTTGGGGCTTTAGGAGTACTGAAGCTTTCTTT. Amino acid sequence: CASSPWGFRSTEAFF.

The V call is TRBV2, the J call TRBJ2-7; TRBD2 matches at 9 bases. This CDR3 spans 16 amino acids. Trimming at V came to 1 base and at J to 4 bases, leaving 8 bases not matched to a gene. CDR1 is SNHLY, CDR2 FYNNEI, per germline. CDR3 amino acids: CASSEVKAGGSYEQYF. CDR3 DNA: TGTGCCAGCAGTGAAGTTAAAGCGGGAGGTAGTTACGAGCAGTACTTC.

The chain links TRBV13 to TRBJ2-1; D gene uncertain. Germline V gene data show CDR1 as PRHDT and CDR2 as FYEKMQ (reference sequence). This CDR3 is built from 18 residues. Deletions cut 5 bases from V and 0 bases from J, with 20 bases between. The DNA of the CDR3 is TGTGCCAGCAGCCGATTCGTCTTAGCTTCTAACTCCTACAATGAGCAGTTCTTC. This codes for CASSRFVLASNSYNEQFF. Full variable domain (missing parts from reference TRBV13 and TRBJ2-1): AAGVIQSPRHLIKEKRETATLKCYPIPRHDTVYWYQQGPGQDPQFLISFYEKMQSDKGSIPDRFSAQQFSDYHSELNMSSLELGDSALYFCASSRFVLASNSYNEQFFGPGTRLTVL.

The V gene is TRBV10-3, the J gene TRBJ2-7, with D perhaps matching TRBD1 (5 bases). CDR1 and CDR2 from the germline V gene are ENHRY and SYGVKD. Between the trimmed V and J ends, which lost 2 bases and 2 bases, there was a span of 13 bases. The CDR3 runs 15 residues. The CDR3 loop reads CAISEVTGYTYEQYF. CDR3 in DNA: TGTGCCATCAGTGAGGTCACAGGCTACACCTACGAGCAGTACTTC.

This rearrangement joins TRBV7-9 to TRBJ2-1; maybe TRBD2 (5 bases). V was shortened by 3 bases and J by 15 bases, with 12 bases between the two germline ends. The length of the CDR3 is 11 residues. The germline gives CDR1 SEHNR, CDR2 FQNEAQ (reference sequence). CDR3 sequence reads: CASSFGLAMFF. The CDR3, as DNA: TGTGCCAGCAGCTTCGGCCTAGCAATGTTCTTC.

The V gene is TRBV9, the J gene TRBJ2-7; D call uncertain. CDR1 is SGDLS, CDR2 YYNGEE, per germline. The CDR3 totals 13 residues. Between the trimmed V and J ends, which lost 4 bases and 0 bases, there was a span of 8 bases. CDR3 DNA: TGTGCCAGCAGCCCTACAGTCTCCTACGAGCAGTACTTC. This codes for CASSPTVSYEQYF.

This chain uses TRBV12-5 with TRBJ1-1, with 10 nucleotides matching TRBD1. The CDR3 contains 14 residues. V shed 5 bases, J shed 4 bases, and the junction held 4 bases outside the gene matches. Germline loops: CDR1 LGHNT, CDR2 FRNRAP. CDR3 sequence (DNA): TGTGCTAGTGGTCCGGGACAGGGGTTCACTGAAGCTTTCTTT. Translating it yields CASGPGQGFTEAFF.

The chain carries TRBV9 and TRBJ2-3, with D maybe TRBD1 (5 bases). CDR3 size: 15 residues. Germline loops: CDR1 SGDLS, CDR2 YYNGEE. The germline V and J ends were trimmed by 0 bases and 3 bases, with 11 bases remaining between them. CDR3 protein: CASSVGQGLTDTQYF. CDR3 nucleotide sequence: TGTGCCAGCAGCGTAGGGCAGGGCTTGACAGATACGCAGTATTTT.

V is TRBV9 and J is TRBJ2-5; D not certain. V lost 4 bases and J lost 2, with 15 bases in between. Germline loops: CDR1 SGDLS, CDR2 YYNGEE. The CDR3 contains 15 residues. CDR3 nucleotide sequence: TGTGCCAGCAGCTTGGTCGTCGGGTTACAAGAGACCCAGTACTTC. It encodes CASSLVVGLQETQYF.